This TCR beta chain appears in the sequencing data of a study of T cells after yellow fever vaccination. General study findings and limits: Of the clonotypes, a small share occurred in both CD4 and CD8 compartments. A secondary response was less intense yet reached its peak sooner, at day 5 versus 15.

On this clonotype itself: Its target is unknown.

This CDR3 is built from 15 residues. CDR1 is SGHKS, CDR2 YYEKEE, per germline (reference sequence). The V gene lost 4 bases and the J gene lost 4 bases, with 16 bases spanning the gap. Generation of TCR cDNA used 5'RACE template switching (which added a universal primer site and UMIs). A single record per CDR3 protein comes from TCRdb applying MiXCR to the 5' RACE reads. The data hold some 300,000 distinct CDR3 sequences, with 8.7% observed a single time. The clonotype comes from a man aged 18 to 29 who received the YFV17D yellow fever vaccine. Sequencing used CD4+ T cells sorted from PBMCs, obtained 5 days after the yellow fever booster vaccination. This sequence joins TRBV5-5 and TRBJ2-3; D tentatively reads TRBD1 or TRBD2 (7 bases each). The CDR3 is CASSRSRGGADTQYF. In DNA form, the CDR3 reads TGTGCCAGCAGCCGATCCAGGGGGGGGGCAGATACGCAGTATTTT. Supplemented by reference TRBV5-5 and TRBJ2-3, the full variable domain reads DAGVTQSPTHLIKTRGQQVTLRCSPISGHKSVSWYQQVLGQGPQFIFQYYEKEERGRGNFPDRFSARQFPNYSSELNVNALLLGDSALYLCASSRSRGGADTQYFGPGTRLTVL.